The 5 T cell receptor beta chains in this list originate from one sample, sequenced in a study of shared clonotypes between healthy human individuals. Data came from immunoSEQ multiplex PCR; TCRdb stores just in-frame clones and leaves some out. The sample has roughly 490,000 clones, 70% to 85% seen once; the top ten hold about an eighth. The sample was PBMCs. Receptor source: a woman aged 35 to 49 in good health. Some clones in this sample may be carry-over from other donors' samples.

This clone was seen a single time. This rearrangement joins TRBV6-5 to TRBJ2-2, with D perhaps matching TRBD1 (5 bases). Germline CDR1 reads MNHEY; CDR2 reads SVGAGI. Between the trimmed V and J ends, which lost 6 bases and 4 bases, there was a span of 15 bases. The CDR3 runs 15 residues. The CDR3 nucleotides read TGTGCCAGCAGGACCTCAGCAGGGCGCACCGGGGAGCTGTTTTTT. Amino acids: CASRTSAGRTGELFF.

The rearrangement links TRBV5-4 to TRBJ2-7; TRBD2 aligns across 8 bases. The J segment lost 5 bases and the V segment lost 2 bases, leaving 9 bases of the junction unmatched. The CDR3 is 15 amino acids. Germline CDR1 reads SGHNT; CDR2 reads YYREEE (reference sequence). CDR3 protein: CASSLRGRMIHEQYF. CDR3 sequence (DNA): TGTGCCAGCAGCTTACGCGGGAGGATGATCCACGAGCAGTACTTC.

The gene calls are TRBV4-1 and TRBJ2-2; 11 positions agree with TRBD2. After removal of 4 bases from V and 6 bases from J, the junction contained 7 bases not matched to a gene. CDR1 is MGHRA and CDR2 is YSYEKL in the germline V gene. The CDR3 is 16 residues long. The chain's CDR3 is CASSLLAGGWAGELFF. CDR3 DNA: TGCGCCAGCAGCCTCCTAGCGGGAGGTTGGGCCGGGGAGCTGTTTTTT.

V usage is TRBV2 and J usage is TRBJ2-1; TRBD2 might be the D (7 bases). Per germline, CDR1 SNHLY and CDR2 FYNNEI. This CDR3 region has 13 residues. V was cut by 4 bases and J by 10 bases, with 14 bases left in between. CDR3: CASSVAGRGEQFF. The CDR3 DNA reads TGTGCCAGCAGTGTTGCGGGGAGGGGGGAGCAGTTCTTC.

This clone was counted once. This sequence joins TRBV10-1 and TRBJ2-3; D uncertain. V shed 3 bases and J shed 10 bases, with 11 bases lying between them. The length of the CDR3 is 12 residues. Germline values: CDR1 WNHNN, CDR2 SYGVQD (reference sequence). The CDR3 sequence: CASSEPEGSQYF. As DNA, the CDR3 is TGCGCCAGCAGTGAACCGGAAGGGTCGCAGTATTTT.